These 19 T cell receptor beta chains were all obtained from the same sample, sequenced in a study of graft-versus-host responses after intestinal transplantation. Profiling relied on immunoSEQ multiplex PCR, and the TCRdb table lists in-frame clones only, not all of them. This sample yields 85,000 to 100,000 clones, of which around 90% are seen a single time; approximately 0.32% belongs to the top ten. No antigen has been assigned to these receptors. The specimen comprised unstimulated CD4+ T cells sorted from spleen or lymph node cells, sampled before transplant. These receptors were collected from a human donor who was the organ donor for an intestinal transplant.

This clone was counted once. This chain uses TRBV30 with TRBJ2-1; 12 positions match TRBD2. V gave up 0 bases and J gave up 0 bases; unmatched junction bases: 6. The germline CDR1 and CDR2 sequences are GTSNPN and SVGIG (reference sequence). The CDR3 covers 18 residues. The CDR3 nucleotides read TGTGCCTGGAGTGTGCGGACTAGCGGGGATAGCTCCTACAATGAGCAGTTCTTC. Amino acids: CAWSVRTSGDSSYNEQFF. Variable domain in full (rest from reference TRBV30 and TRBJ2-1): SQTIHQWPATLVQPVGSPLSLECTVEGTSNPNLYWYRQAAGRGLQLLFYSVGIGQISSEVPQNLSASRPQDRQFILSSKKLLLSDSGFYLCAWSVRTSGDSSYNEQFFGPGTRLTVL.

The V gene is TRBV5-1, the J gene TRBJ1-2; 7 nucleotides agree with TRBD1. V was clipped by 0 bases and J by 7 bases; unmatched bases: 3. CDR1 SGHRS and CDR2 YFSETQ come from the germline V gene. The CDR3 is 13 residues long. The CDR3 loop is CASSLDRGGGYTF. In DNA, the CDR3 is TGCGCCAGCAGCTTGGACAGGGGAGGTGGCTACACCTTC. The whole variable domain, filled in from reference TRBV5-1 and TRBJ1-2, reads KAGVTQTPRYLIKTRGQQVTLSCSPISGHRSVSWYQQTPGQGLQFLFEYFSETQRNKGNFPGRFSGRQFSNSRSEMNVSTLELGDSALYLCASSLDRGGGYTFGSGTRLTVV.

The chain uses TRBV27 and TRBJ2-3, with 8 bases aligning to TRBD2. J gave up 4 bases and V 2 bases, and 11 bases lay outside the gene matches. This CDR3 contains 17 residues. The V gene's germline CDR1 is MNHEY and CDR2 SMNVEV (reference sequence). CDR3 sequence (DNA): TGTGCCAGCAGTTTAACCGGGAGGGCCCTGCGCGCAGATACGCAGTATTTT. Encoded protein: CASSLTGRALRADTQYF.

This clone has only one observation. The V and J genes are TRBV28 and TRBJ2-5, with 12 positions matching TRBD2. From germline, CDR1 is MDHEN and CDR2 SYDVKM. CDR3 length: 18 residues. The junction had 16 bases not matched to a gene; V was cut back by 6 bases and J by 5 bases. CDR3 loop: CASRHWVPSGRDFETQYF. DNA of the CDR3: TGTGCCAGCAGGCATTGGGTCCCTAGCGGGAGGGACTTTGAGACCCAGTACTTC.

A single count supports this clone. The rearrangement joins TRBV5-1 to TRBJ2-7; 10 positions match TRBD2. Germline assignment: CDR1 SGHRS and CDR2 YFSETQ. The CDR3 length is 15 residues. Unmatched junction bases numbered 5, after V lost 3 bases and J lost 2 bases. This chain's CDR3 is CASSSIAGGTYEQYF. CDR3 coding DNA: TGCGCCAGCAGCTCTATAGCGGGAGGTACCTACGAGCAGTACTTC.

The genes are TRBV28 and TRBJ2-6; possibly TRBD2 for D (6 bases). The CDR3 length is 15 residues. Germline loops: CDR1 MDHEN, CDR2 SYDVKM. V was cut by 5 bases and J by 2 bases, with 10 bases left in between. CDR3 bases: TGTGCCAGCAGTCCCGCGGGGACTGGGGCCAACGTCCTGACTTTC. Encoded protein: CASSPAGTGANVLTF.

The rearrangement uses TRBV6-1 and TRBJ2-2, with TRBD1 identical over 12 bases. The V gene end was trimmed by 4 bases and the J gene end by 7 bases; junction bases not matched to a gene: 7. Germline assignment: CDR1 MNHNS and CDR2 SASEGT. This CDR3 comprises 16 residues. CDR3 region: CASSVRDRGLSGELFF. DNA of the CDR3: TGTGCCAGCAGTGTCCGGGACAGGGGGCTGAGCGGGGAGCTGTTTTTT.

A few counts support this clone. The V call is TRBV2, the J call TRBJ1-3, with a possible D match to TRBD1 (6 bases). Between the trimmed V and J ends, which lost 8 bases and 9 bases, there was a span of 17 bases. The CDR3 covers 13 residues. Germline V lookup: CDR1 SNHLY, CDR2 FYNNEI. The CDR3 reads CASAADSISTIYF. The CDR3 nucleotides read TGTGCCAGCGCAGCGGACAGCATTAGCACCATATATTTT.

The rearrangement links TRBV5-8 to TRBJ1-5; 7 bases align to TRBD1. The CDR3 has 16 amino acids. Germline V gene data show CDR1 as SGHTS and CDR2 as YDEGEE. After removal of 5 bases from V and 3 bases from J, the junction contained 11 bases not matched to a gene. In DNA, the CDR3 is TGTGCCAGCAGTAAATTCGGACAGGCGATCAATCAGCCCCAGCATTTT. Residues: CASSKFGQAINQPQHF.

The genes are TRBV19 and TRBJ2-7; 14 bases are a match to TRBD2. Looked up from germline, CDR1 is LNHDA and CDR2 is SQIVND (reference sequence). Trimming removed 5 bases from V and 9 bases from J; junction bases left unmatched: 12. The CDR3 runs to 16 residues. DNA of the CDR3: TGTGCCAGTAGTCCCCGCGGGACTAGCGGGAGCCTAGGGCAGTACTTC. Translated, it gives CASSPRGTSGSLGQYF.

The chain joins TRBV18 to TRBJ2-1; 12 bases are shared with TRBD2. V dropped 1 base and J dropped 9; count of bases not matched to a gene: 7. Germline assignment: CDR1 KGHSH and CDR2 LQKENI. The CDR3 sequence is 16 residues long. The CDR3 nucleotides are TGTGCCAGCTCACCACTTCCTAGCGGGGGGGAGAGTGAGCAGTTCTTC. This codes for CASSPLPSGGESEQFF. Together with reference TRBV18 and TRBJ2-1, the CDR3 gives the full variable domain: NAGVMQNPRHLVRRRGQEARLRCSPMKGHSHVYWYRQLPEEGLKFMVYLQKENIIDESGMPKERFSAEFPKEGPSILRIQQVVRGDSAAYFCASSPLPSGGESEQFFGPGTRLTVL.

This clone was detected only a few times. The chain is built from TRBV5-1 and TRBJ1-3; D is ambiguous. The V and J ends lost 2 bases and 5 bases respectively, with 11 bases between them. This CDR3 contains 14 residues. The germline V gene encodes CDR1 SGHRS and CDR2 YFSETQ. CDR3 sequence (DNA): TGCGCCAGCAGCTTTGACGCGGGCAGAAACACCATATATTTT. This gives the protein CASSFDAGRNTIYF.

The chain combines TRBV28 with TRBJ2-5, with 10 bases fitting TRBD1. The V gene's germline CDR1 is MDHEN and CDR2 SYDVKM. This CDR3 has 14 residues. V gave up 2 bases and J gave up 5 bases; unmatched junction bases: 2. The CDR3 reads CASSLLGQGETQYF. The DNA for the CDR3 is TGTGCCAGCAGTTTACTGGGACAGGGGGAGACCCAGTACTTC.

The chain employs TRBV5-4 and TRBJ2-3; D might be TRBD1 (5 bases). Germline V lookup: CDR1 SGHNT, CDR2 YYREEE (reference sequence). The CDR3 loop spans 16 amino acids. Trimming pared 0 bases from V and 1 base from J, leaving 12 bases between. The CDR3 protein is CASSLVPGSGTDTQYF. Written as DNA, the CDR3 is TGTGCCAGCAGCTTGGTTCCAGGGTCCGGCACAGATACGCAGTATTTT. Together with reference TRBV5-4 and TRBJ2-3, the CDR3 gives the full variable domain: ETGVTQSPTHLIKTRGQQVTLRCSSQSGHNTVSWYQQALGQGPQFIFQYYREEENGRGNFPPRFSGLQFPNYSSELNVNALELDDSALYLCASSLVPGSGTDTQYFGPGTRLTVL.

This clone has more than one count but fewer than ten. The chain has TRBV6-6 and TRBJ1-5, with 7 positions matching TRBD1. The V segment lost 2 bases and the J segment 4 bases; nucleotides outside the gene matches: 2. This CDR3 contains 14 residues. Germline values: CDR1 MNHNY, CDR2 SVGAGI (reference sequence). CDR3 residues: CASSYRGLNQPQHF. In nucleotides, the CDR3 is TGTGCCAGCAGTTACAGGGGGCTGAATCAGCCCCAGCATTTT.

The V gene is TRBV30, the J gene TRBJ1-6; 7 bases fit TRBD1. This CDR3 region has 16 residues. V lost 3 bases and J lost 7; bases outside the gene matches: 12. Germline-derived CDR1 and CDR2 are GTSNPN and SVGIG (reference sequence). CDR3 DNA: TGTGCCTGGAGGACAGGGACCGCCATAATCAATTCACCCCTCCACTTT. Its translation is CAWRTGTAIINSPLHF. Full variable domain (rest looked up from reference TRBV30 and TRBJ1-6): SQTIHQWPATLVQPVGSPLSLECTVEGTSNPNLYWYRQAAGRGLQLLFYSVGIGQISSEVPQNLSASRPQDRQFILSSKKLLLSDSGFYLCAWRTGTAIINSPLHFGNGTRLTVT.

CDR3 region: CASSSRTGPYGYTF. The CDR3 DNA sequence: TGCGCCAGCAGCTCTCGGACAGGGCCCTATGGCTACACCTTC. The chain has TRBV5-1 and TRBJ1-2, with 8 positions matching TRBD1. This CDR3 spans 14 amino acids. The trim removed 3 bases at V and 4 bases at J, leaving 5 bases unmatched. From germline, CDR1 is SGHRS and CDR2 YFSETQ.

This clone was seen a handful of times. Relative to the germline gene, one junction end is altered; a read error may explain this. V and J are TRBV28 and TRBJ2-7; weak D call: TRBD1 (6 bases). This CDR3 region has 12 residues. The germline gives CDR1 MDHEN, CDR2 SYDVKM. CDR3 DNA: TGTGCCAGCAGTTCATTACAGGGATTGGTGGACTTC. Protein: CASSSLQGLVDF.

The chain uses TRBV11-2 and TRBJ2-5; 9 positions agree with TRBD2. CDR3 size: 17 residues. Trimming at V came to 1 base and at J to 5 bases, leaving 11 bases not matched to a gene. The germline V gene has CDR1 SGHAT and CDR2 FQNNGV. As DNA, the CDR3 is TGTGCCAGCAGCTTAGGTCGGCGGGGGGGCATTTTGGAGACCCAGTACTTC. Its translation is CASSLGRRGGILETQYF.